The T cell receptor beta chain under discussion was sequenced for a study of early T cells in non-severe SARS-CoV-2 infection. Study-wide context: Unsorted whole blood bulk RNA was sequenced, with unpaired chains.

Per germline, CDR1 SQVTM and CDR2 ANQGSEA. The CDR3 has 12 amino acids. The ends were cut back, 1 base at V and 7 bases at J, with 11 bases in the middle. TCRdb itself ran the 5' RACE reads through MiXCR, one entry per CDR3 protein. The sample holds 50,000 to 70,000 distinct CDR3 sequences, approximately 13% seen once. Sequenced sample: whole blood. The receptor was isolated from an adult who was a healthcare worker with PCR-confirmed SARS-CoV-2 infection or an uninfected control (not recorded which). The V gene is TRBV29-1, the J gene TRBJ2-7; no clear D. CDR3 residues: CSVEGGDGEQYF. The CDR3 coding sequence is TGCAGCGTTGAAGGTGGAGACGGAGAGCAGTACTTC.